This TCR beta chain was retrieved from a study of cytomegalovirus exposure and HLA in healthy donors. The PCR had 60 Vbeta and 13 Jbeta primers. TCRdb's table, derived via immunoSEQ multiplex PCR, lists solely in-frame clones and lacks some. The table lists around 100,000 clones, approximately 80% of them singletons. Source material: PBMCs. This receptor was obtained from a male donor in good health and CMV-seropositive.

The CDR3 DNA reads as TGCGCCAGCAGCCAAGTCCGCCATAGGACTAGCGGGAGCAATGAGCAGTTCTTC. Translating it yields CASSQVRHRTSGSNEQFF. J is TRBJ2-1 and V is TRBV4-3; 13 bases line up with TRBD2. The CDR3 is 18 amino acids. CDR1 and CDR2 (germline): LGHNA, YSLEER. With 1 base clipped from V and 6 bases from J, the junction kept 9 bases outside the gene matches.